This is a list of T cell receptor beta chains from one sample in a study of human T cells and chemical hapten exposure. MiXCR was run by TCRdb on the RACE reads, yielding one entry per CDR3 protein. The table has some 49,000 distinct CDR3 sequences, 9.5% to 10% seen once. Specimen: whole blood, collected in connection with sensitization to the hapten diphenylcyclopropenone (DPC). The receptor source for this set is a woman aged 25 to 39 with alopecia areata. Some clones in this sample may be carry-over from other donors' samples. CDR3s include the opening cysteine and the closing phenylalanine or tryptophan. Clone size is shown for a subset of rows, as once, few, many or a class of expanded clone.

V,size,J,CDR3
TRBV6-5,few,TRBJ2-3,CASSYSRAGSDTQYF
TRBV29-1,.,TRBJ1-5,CSVGTGVYQPQHF
TRBV2,few,TRBJ2-1,CVDGPRRGGAFF
TRBV3-2,few,TRBJ2-4,CASSPPPGEEDDKNIQYF
TRBV7-8,few,TRBJ2-2,CASSSSVVLSGGELFF
TRBV19,few,TRBJ1-3,CASSRSSTQGASGNTIYF
TRBV9,.,TRBJ2-1,CASSISGGGSYNEQFF
TRBV19,.,TRBJ2-1,CASSPLQGVRNEQFF
TRBV20-1,many,TRBJ2-2,CSATHTGELFF
TRBV12-3/TRBV12-4,few,TRBJ2-2,CASSLDRRNTGELFF
TRBV2,few,TRBJ2-7,CASNPGLAIGEQYF
TRBV3-1,few,TRBJ2-7,CASRGPYEQYF
TRBV12-3/TRBV12-4,.,TRBJ1-6,CASSLVAGGNSPLHF
TRBV5-5,few,TRBJ1-5,CASSQSTADQPQHF
TRBV28,.,TRBJ1-2,CASNLGGLNYGYTF
TRBV27,few,TRBJ1-4,CASSFGALGEKLFF
TRBV7-2,few,TRBJ2-3,CASSLARPDTQYF
TRBV28,few,TRBJ2-1,CASIPSGGSSYNEQFF
TRBV19,.,TRBJ2-7,CASSWGTGTTYEQYF
TRBV9,few,TRBJ2-3,CASSVWSSGGEGTDTQYF
TRBV5-4,.,TRBJ1-1,CASSTRQGLNTEAFF
TRBV7-2,.,TRBJ1-5,CASSLDGGGLWPQHF
TRBV20-1,few,TRBJ1-5,CSARDRQGVNQPQHF
TRBV7-8,few,TRBJ1-1,CASSPQDWDTEAFF
TRBV6-2/TRBV6-3,.,TRBJ1-5,CASSYSGGNQPQHF
TRBV6-2/TRBV6-3,.,TRBJ1-1,CASSYGRAEAFF
TRBV30,.,TRBJ1-3,CAWTGGAGNTIYF
TRBV7-6,many,TRBJ1-6,CASSLAGNSFSPLHF
TRBV20-1,.,TRBJ2-7,CSADHHSSGSYEQYF